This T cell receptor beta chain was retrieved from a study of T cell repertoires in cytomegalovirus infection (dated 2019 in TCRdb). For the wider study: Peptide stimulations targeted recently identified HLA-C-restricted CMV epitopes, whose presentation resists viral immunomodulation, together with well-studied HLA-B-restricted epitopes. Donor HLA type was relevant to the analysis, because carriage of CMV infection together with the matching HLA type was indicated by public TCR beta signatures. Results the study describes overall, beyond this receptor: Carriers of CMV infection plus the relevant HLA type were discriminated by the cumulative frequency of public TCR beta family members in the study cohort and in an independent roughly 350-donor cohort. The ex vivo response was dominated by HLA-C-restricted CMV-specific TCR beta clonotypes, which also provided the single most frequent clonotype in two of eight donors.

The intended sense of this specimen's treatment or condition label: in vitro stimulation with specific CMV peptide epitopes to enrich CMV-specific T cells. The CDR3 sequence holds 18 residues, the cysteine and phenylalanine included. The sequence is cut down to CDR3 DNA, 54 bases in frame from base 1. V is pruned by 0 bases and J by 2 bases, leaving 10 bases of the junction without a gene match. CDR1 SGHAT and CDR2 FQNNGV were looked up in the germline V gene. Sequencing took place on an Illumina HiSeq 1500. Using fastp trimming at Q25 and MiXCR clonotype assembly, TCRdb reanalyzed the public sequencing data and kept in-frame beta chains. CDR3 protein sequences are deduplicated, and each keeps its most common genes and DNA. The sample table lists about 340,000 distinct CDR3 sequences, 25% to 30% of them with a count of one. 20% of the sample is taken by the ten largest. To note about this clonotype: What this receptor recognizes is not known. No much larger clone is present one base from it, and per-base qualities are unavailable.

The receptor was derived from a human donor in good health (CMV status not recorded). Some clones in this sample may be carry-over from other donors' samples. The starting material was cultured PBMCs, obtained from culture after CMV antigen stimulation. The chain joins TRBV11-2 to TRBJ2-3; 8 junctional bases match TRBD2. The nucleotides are TGTGCCAGCAGCTTAGAACTCGGGCTAGCGGGTCTCACAGATACGCAGTATTTT. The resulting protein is CASSLELGLAGLTDTQYF.